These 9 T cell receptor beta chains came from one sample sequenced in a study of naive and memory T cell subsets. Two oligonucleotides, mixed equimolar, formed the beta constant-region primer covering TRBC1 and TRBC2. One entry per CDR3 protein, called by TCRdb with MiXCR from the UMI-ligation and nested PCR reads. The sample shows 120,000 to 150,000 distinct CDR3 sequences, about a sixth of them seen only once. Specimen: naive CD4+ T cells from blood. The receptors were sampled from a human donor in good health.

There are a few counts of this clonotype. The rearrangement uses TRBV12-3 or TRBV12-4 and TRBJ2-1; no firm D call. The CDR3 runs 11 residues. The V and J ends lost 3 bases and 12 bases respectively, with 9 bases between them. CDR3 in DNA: TGTGCCAGCAGTTTTAAGTTCGGGCAGTTCTTC. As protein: CASSFKFGQFF.

Written as DNA, the CDR3 is TGCAGTGCTAGAGTGTCAGCTAGCACAGATACGCAGTATTTT. It specifies CSARVSASTDTQYF. This chain uses TRBV20-1 with TRBJ2-3; unclear D gene. The CDR3 extends over 14 amino acids. Germline lookup yields CDR1 DFQATT and CDR2 SNEGSKA (reference sequence). V shed 1 base and J shed 0 bases, with 8 bases lying between them.

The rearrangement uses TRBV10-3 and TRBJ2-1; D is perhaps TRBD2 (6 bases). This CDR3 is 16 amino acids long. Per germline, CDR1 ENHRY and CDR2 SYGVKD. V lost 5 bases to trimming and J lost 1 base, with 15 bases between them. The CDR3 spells CAISPLASISYNEQFF. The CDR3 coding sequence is TGTGCCATCAGTCCCCTAGCGAGTATTTCCTACAATGAGCAGTTCTTC.

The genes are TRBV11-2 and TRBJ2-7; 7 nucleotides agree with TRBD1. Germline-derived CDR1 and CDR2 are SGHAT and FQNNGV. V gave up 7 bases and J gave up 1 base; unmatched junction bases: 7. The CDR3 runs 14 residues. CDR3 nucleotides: TGTGCCAGCAACCCCACGGGACAGTCCTACGAGCAGTACTTC. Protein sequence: CASNPTGQSYEQYF.

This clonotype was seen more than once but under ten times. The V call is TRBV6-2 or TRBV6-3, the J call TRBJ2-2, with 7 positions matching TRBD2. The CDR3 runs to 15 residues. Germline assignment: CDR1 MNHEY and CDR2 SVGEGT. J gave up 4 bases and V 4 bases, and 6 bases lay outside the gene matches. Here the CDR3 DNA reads TGTGCCAGCAGTTCGGCGGGAGAAGGCACCGGGGAGCTGTTTTTT. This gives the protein CASSSAGEGTGELFF.

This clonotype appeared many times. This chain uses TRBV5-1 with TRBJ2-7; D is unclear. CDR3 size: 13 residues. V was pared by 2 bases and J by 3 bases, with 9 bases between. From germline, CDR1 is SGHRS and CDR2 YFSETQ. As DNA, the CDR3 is TGCGCCAGCAGCTTAAACAGAAACTACGAGCAGTACTTC. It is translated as CASSLNRNYEQYF.

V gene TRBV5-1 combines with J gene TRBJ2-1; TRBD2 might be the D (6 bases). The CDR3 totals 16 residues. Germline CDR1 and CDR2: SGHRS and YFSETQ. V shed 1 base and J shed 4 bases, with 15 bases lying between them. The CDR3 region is CASSLPRLVGYNEQFF. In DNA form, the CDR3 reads TGCGCCAGCAGCTTGCCCAGACTAGTTGGTTACAATGAGCAGTTCTTC.

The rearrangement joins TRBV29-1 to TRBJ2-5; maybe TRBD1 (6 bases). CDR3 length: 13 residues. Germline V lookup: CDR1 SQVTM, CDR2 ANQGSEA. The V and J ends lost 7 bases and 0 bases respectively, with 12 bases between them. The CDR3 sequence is CSGGQSYQETQYF. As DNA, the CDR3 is TGCAGCGGTGGACAGTCGTACCAAGAGACCCAGTACTTC.

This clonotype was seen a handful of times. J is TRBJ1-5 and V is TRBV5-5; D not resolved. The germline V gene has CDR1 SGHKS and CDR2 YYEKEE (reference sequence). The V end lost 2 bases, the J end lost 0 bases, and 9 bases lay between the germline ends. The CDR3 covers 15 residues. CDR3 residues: CASSFNPNSNQPQHF. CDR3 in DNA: TGTGCCAGCAGCTTTAACCCAAATAGCAATCAGCCCCAGCATTTT.